The subject of this entry is one TCR beta chain. Trimming took off 5 bases at V and 4 bases at J, with 18 bases between the two ends. The CDR3 covers 15 residues. Germline V gene data show CDR1 as MNHEY and CDR2 as SMNVEV (reference sequence). The data were taken from a study of CD8 T cells in Susac syndrome. Reverse transcription of about 0.45 to 1 ug RNA was carried out with random hexamers. TCRdb reanalysed the immunoSEQ multiplex PCR reads using MiXCR and keeps one entry per CDR3 protein. Of 160,000 or so distinct CDR3 sequences listed, about 94% are singletons. TEMRA cells were FACS-enriched, with CD8+ and CD4+ T cells isolated negatively.

The V gene is TRBV27, the J gene TRBJ2-7; D is perhaps TRBD1 or TRBD2 (6 bases each). The sequence was collected from a human donor with multiple sclerosis. Sample: CD8+ T cells from PBMCs. CDR3 in DNA: TGTGCCAGCAGTATTGGGACAACGGGGGTGTACGAGCAGTACTTC. It specifies CASSIGTTGVYEQYF.